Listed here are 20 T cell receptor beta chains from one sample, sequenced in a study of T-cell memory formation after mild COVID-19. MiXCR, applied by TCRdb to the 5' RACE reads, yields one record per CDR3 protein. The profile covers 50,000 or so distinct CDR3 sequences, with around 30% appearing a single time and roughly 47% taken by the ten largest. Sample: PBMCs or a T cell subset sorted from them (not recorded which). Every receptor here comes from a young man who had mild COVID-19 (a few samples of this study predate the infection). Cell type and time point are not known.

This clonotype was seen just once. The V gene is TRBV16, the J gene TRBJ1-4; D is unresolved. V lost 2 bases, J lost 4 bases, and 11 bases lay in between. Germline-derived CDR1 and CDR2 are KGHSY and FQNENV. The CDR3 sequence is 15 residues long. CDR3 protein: CASSQIWGRNEKLFF. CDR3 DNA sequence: TGTGCCAGCAGCCAAATCTGGGGTCGTAATGAAAAACTGTTTTTT.

The CDR3 is CASSTTLRDYEQFF. For the CDR3, the DNA is TGTGCCAGCAGTACAACCCTCCGGGATTATGAGCAGTTCTTC. The gene calls are TRBV12-3 or TRBV12-4 and TRBJ2-1; maybe TRBD2 (5 bases). Trimming shortened V by 5 bases and J by 8 bases, and 16 bases separated the two germline ends. The CDR3 length is 14 residues.

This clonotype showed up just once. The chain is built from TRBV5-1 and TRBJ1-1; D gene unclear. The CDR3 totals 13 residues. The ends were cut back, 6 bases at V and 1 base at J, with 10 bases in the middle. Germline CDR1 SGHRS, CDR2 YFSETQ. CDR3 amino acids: CASKEGQNTEAFF. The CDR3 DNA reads TGCGCCAGCAAGGAGGGCCAGAACACTGAAGCTTTCTTT.

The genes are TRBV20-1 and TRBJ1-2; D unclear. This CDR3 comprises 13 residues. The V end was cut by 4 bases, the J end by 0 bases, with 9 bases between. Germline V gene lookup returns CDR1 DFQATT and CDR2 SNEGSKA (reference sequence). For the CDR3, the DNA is TGCAGTGCTATAGTGCATACTAACTATGGCTACACCTTC. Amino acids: CSAIVHTNYGYTF.

The CDR3 DNA reads TGTGCCAGCAGCTTAGATGTCGCAGAAGTTAACTATGGCTACACCTTC. This encodes CASSLDVAEVNYGYTF. The J gene is TRBJ1-2, the V gene TRBV7-9; D not certain. Trimming removed 1 base from V and 1 base from J, with 13 bases in between. The CDR3 is 16 residues long. CDR1 and CDR2 from the germline V gene are SEHNR and FQNEAQ (reference sequence).

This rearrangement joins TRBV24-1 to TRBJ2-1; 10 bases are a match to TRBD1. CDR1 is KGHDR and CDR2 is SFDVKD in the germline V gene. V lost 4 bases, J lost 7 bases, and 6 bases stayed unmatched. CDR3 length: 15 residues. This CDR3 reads CATSDRGDRGNEQFF. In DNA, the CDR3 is TGTGCCACCAGTGACCGAGGGGACAGGGGTAATGAGCAGTTCTTC.

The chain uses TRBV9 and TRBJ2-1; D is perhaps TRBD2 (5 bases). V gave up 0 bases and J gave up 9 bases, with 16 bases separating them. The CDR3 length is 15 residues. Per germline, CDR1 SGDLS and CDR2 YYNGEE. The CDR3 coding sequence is TGTGCCAGCAGCGTAGGGTGGGGTGCTCGGGGTGAGCAGTTCTTC. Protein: CASSVGWGARGEQFF. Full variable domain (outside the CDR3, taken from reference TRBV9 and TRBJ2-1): DSGVTQTPKHLITATGQRVTLRCSPRSGDLSVYWYQQSLDQGLQFLIQYYNGEERAKGNILERFSAQQFPDLHSELNLSSLELGDSALYFCASSVGWGARGEQFFGPGTRLTVL.

The CDR3 protein is CASASGSTDTQYF. CDR3 in DNA: TGTGCCAGCGCGTCCGGTAGCACAGATACGCAGTATTTT. J is TRBJ2-3 and V is TRBV6-4; D is unresolved. Germline assignment: CDR1 MRHNA and CDR2 SNTAGT. CDR3 length equals 13 residues. Trimming stripped 8 bases from V and 0 bases from J, with 9 bases between.

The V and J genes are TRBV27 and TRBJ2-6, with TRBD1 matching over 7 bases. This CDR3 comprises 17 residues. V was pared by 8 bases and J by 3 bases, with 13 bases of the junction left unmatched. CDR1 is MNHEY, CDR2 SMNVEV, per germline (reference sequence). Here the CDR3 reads CASGITGAVIGANVLTF. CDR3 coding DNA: TGTGCCAGCGGCATTACAGGGGCGGTGATTGGGGCCAACGTCCTGACTTTC. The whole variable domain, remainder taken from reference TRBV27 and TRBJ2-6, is EAQVTQNPRYLITVTGKKLTVTCSQNMNHEYMSWYRQDPGLGLRQIYYSMNVEVTDKGDVPEGYKVSRKEKRNFPLILESPSPNQTSLYFCASGITGAVIGANVLTFGAGSRLTVL.

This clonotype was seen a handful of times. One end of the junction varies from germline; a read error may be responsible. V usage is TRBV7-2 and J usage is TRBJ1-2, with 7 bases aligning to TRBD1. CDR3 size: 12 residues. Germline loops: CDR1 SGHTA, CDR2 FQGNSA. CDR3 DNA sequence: TGTGCCAGCAGTTACTCCCGGGACAGAGAAAAATTC. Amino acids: CASSYSRDREKF.

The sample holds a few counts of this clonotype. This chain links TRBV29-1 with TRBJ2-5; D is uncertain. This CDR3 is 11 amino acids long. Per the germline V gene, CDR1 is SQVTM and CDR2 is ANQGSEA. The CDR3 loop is CSVASQETQYF. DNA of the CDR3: TGCAGTGTAGCCTCTCAAGAGACCCAGTACTTC.

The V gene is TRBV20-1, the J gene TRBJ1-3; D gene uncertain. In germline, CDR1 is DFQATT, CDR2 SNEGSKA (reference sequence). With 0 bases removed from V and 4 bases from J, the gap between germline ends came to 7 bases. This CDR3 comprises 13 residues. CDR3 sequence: CSARDSVGNTIYF. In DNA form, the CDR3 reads TGCAGTGCTAGAGATTCAGTGGGAAACACCATATATTTT.

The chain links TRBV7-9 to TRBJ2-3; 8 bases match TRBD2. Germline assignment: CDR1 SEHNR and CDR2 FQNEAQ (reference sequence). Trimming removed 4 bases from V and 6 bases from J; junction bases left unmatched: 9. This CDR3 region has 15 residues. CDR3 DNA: TGTGCCAGCAGCTCAAGCCCCGGGAGGGCGGATACGCAGTATTTT. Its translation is CASSSSPGRADTQYF.

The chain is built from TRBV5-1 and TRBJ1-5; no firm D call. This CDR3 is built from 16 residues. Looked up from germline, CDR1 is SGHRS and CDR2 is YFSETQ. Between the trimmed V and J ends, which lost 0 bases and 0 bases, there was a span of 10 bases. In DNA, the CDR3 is TGCGCCAGCAGCTTGGGGCCCCGATATAGCAATCAGCCCCAGCATTTT. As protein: CASSLGPRYSNQPQHF.

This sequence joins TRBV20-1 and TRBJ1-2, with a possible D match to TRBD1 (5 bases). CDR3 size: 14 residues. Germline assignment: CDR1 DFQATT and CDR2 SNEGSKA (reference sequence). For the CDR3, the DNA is TGCAGGGCGGGGACTCCAGACGCTAACTATGGCTACACCTTC. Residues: CRAGTPDANYGYTF.

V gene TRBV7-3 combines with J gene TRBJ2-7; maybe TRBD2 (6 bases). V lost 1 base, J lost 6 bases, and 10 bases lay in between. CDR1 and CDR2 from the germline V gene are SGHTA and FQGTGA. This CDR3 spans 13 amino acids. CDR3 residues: CASSLKRGGEQYF. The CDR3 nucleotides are TGTGCCAGCAGCTTAAAAAGGGGAGGCGAGCAGTACTTC. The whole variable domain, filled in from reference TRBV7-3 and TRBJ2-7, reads GAGVSQTPSNKVTEKGKYVELRCDPISGHTALYWYRQSLGQGPEFLIYFQGTGAADDSGLPNDRFFAVRPEGSVSTLKIQRTERGDSAVYLCASSLKRGGEQYFGPGTRLTVT.

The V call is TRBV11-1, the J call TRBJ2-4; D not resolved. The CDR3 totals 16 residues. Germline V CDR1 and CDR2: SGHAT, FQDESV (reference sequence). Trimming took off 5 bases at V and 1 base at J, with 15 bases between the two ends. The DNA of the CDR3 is TGTGCCAGCAGCCGCTTTGAAGGCACGGCCAAAAACATTCAGTACTTC. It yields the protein CASSRFEGTAKNIQYF.

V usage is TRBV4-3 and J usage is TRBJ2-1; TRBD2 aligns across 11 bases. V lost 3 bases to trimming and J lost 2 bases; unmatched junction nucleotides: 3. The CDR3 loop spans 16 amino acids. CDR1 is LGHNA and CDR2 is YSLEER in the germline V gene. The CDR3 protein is CASSQKTSGAYNEQFF. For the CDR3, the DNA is TGCGCCAGCAGCCAGAAGACTAGCGGGGCCTACAATGAGCAGTTCTTC.

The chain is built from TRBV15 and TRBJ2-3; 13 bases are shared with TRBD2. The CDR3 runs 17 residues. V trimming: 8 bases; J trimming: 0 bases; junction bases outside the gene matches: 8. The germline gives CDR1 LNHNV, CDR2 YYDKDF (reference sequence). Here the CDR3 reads CATSTSGGGGSTDTQYF. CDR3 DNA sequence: TGTGCCACCTCAACTAGCGGGGGGGGAGGAAGCACAGATACGCAGTATTTT.

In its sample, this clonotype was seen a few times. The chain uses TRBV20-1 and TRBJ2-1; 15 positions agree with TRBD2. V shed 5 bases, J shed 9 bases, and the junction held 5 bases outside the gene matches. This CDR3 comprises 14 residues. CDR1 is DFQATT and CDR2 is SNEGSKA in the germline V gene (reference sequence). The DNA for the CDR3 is TGCAGTGCTGGACTAGCGGGGGGGCCTAGTGAGCAGTTCTTC. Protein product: CSAGLAGGPSEQFF.